What follows describes a single TCR beta chain. The CDR3 is 15 amino acids. Germline V CDR1 and CDR2: SNHLY, FYNNEI. The ends lost 2 bases at V and 4 bases at J; junction bases unmatched: 7. The sample comes from a study of blood T cell repertoires in COVID-19. Overall study context: Researchers got acute and convalescent COVID-19 samples from the United States, Italy and Spain. Sample material is recorded as cDNA or gDNA derived from T cells, B-cell-depleted T cells, or PBMCs.

Authors' analysis steps: Quantification of nucleated cells was approximated via reference gene primer amplification. This table comes from immunoSEQ multiplex PCR, and its TCRdb copy is limited to in-frame clones, with some not included. V, J and clone size derive from that table, while D and trimming were established from the DNA sequence. Altogether about 110,000 clones are present, 84% being singletons, with the ten largest covering about 7%. The rearrangement joins TRBV2 to TRBJ1-2; the match to TRBD1 covers 7 bases. The clonotype originates from a woman aged 45-60 years with acute or convalescent COVID-19. The sequenced material came from peripheral blood. The CDR3 region has the DNA TGTGCCAGCAGTGAAACCCGGACAGGATTCTATGGCTACACCTTC. Residues: CASSETRTGFYGYTF.